A selection of T cell receptor beta chains follows, all from one sample in a study of blood T cell repertoires in COVID-19. The repertoire was sequenced with immunoSEQ multiplex PCR; TCRdb's copy has only in-frame clones and lacks some. The sample lists about 300,000 clones; about 85% were seen once. Material: PBMCs or T cells enriched from blood (not recorded which). Source of these receptors: a woman in her thirties who had recovered from COVID-19. CDR3s include the opening cysteine and the closing phenylalanine or tryptophan. The order of the fields is CDR3 length, J gene, V gene, CDR3 protein.

len: 14
j_gene: TRBJ1-5
v_gene: TRBV19
CDR3aa: CASSIGDNNQPQHF

len: 14
j_gene: TRBJ1-2
v_gene: TRBV3-1/TRBV3-2
CDR3aa: CASSQGWGVDGYTF

len: 14
j_gene: TRBJ1-1
v_gene: TRBV9
CDR3aa: CASSPRQTNTEAFF

len: 16
j_gene: TRBJ2-2
v_gene: TRBV5-1
CDR3aa: CASSLASSGNTGELFF

len: 16
j_gene: TRBJ1-5
v_gene: TRBV19
CDR3aa: CASSSSRAYSNQPQHF

len: 13
j_gene: TRBJ2-2
v_gene: TRBV10-3
CDR3aa: CAISRTSSEELFF

len: 15
j_gene: TRBJ1-6
v_gene: TRBV7-2
CDR3aa: CASSPRTGVYSPLHF

len: 13
j_gene: TRBJ1-1
v_gene: TRBV19
CDR3aa: CASSRGGRPEAFF

len: 14
j_gene: TRBJ2-5
v_gene: TRBV2
CDR3aa: CASSENSGQETQYF

len: 15
j_gene: TRBJ1-2
v_gene: TRBV7-3
CDR3aa: CASSPDPGTPNGYTF

len: 12
j_gene: TRBJ1-2
v_gene: TRBV12-3/TRBV12-4
CDR3aa: CASSGSNYGYTF

len: 11
j_gene: TRBJ1-2
v_gene: TRBV7-9
CDR3aa: CASTAEYGYTF

len: 13
j_gene: TRBJ1-1
v_gene: TRBV19
CDR3aa: CASSPQVFTEAFF

len: 14
j_gene: TRBJ1-5
v_gene: TRBV6-1
CDR3aa: CASSEAGGNQPQHF

len: 13
j_gene: TRBJ1-3
v_gene: TRBV6-5
CDR3aa: CASSYSFGNTIYF

len: 15
j_gene: TRBJ1-2
v_gene: TRBV27
CDR3aa: CASSLGGSYNYGYTF

len: 13
j_gene: TRBJ2-7
v_gene: TRBV19
CDR3aa: CASSIALSYEQYF

len: 17
j_gene: TRBJ1-5
v_gene: TRBV30
CDR3aa: CAWTDDRAPGFNQPQHF

len: 13
j_gene: TRBJ1-3
v_gene: TRBV7-2
CDR3aa: CASSLSSGDTIYF

len: 12
j_gene: TRBJ2-3
v_gene: TRBV18
CDR3aa: CASSLSTDTQYF

len: 12
j_gene: TRBJ1-6
v_gene: TRBV30
CDR3aa: CAYSRGDVTLHF

len: 16
j_gene: TRBJ2-1
v_gene: TRBV7-9
CDR3aa: CASSLRGNGFDNEQFF

len: 14
j_gene: TRBJ1-1
v_gene: TRBV27
CDR3aa: CASSSGGRVTEAFF

len: 17
j_gene: TRBJ1-3
v_gene: TRBV7-9
CDR3aa: CASSLAPSGERRNTIYF

len: 13
j_gene: TRBJ2-5
v_gene: TRBV5-1
CDR3aa: CASSFEGGETQYF

len: 13
j_gene: TRBJ1-2
v_gene: TRBV2
CDR3aa: CASSVGGTHGYTF

len: 13
j_gene: TRBJ1-2
v_gene: TRBV5-1
CDR3aa: CASSLGQLGGYTF

len: 15
j_gene: TRBJ1-5
v_gene: TRBV25-1
CDR3aa: CASSEEGQGIQPQHF

len: 12
j_gene: TRBJ1-1
v_gene: TRBV5-1
CDR3aa: CASSSGRGEAFF

len: 16
j_gene: TRBJ2-7
v_gene: TRBV10-3
CDR3aa: CAISGRDGGPSYEQYF

len: 15
j_gene: TRBJ1-2
v_gene: TRBV5-1
CDR3aa: CASSLEGTGGYGYTF

len: 15
j_gene: TRBJ1-6
v_gene: TRBV19
CDR3aa: CASSSAGQGNSPLHF

len: 12
j_gene: TRBJ2-1
v_gene: TRBV7-9
CDR3aa: CASSTGPYEQFF

len: 12
j_gene: TRBJ2-5
v_gene: TRBV10-3
CDR3aa: CAISGKGETQYF

len: 19
j_gene: TRBJ2-4
v_gene: TRBV7-2
CDR3aa: CASSFSTSGGPLAKNIQYF

len: 16
j_gene: TRBJ1-2
v_gene: TRBV5-1
CDR3aa: CASSWKQGTANYGYTF

len: 16
j_gene: TRBJ2-1
v_gene: TRBV7-2
CDR3aa: CASSTVLAGGLYEQFF

len: 15
j_gene: TRBJ1-1
v_gene: TRBV9
CDR3aa: CASSPRANMNTEAFF

len: 15
j_gene: TRBJ2-1
v_gene: TRBV19
CDR3aa: CASSILSGGENEQFF

len: 13
j_gene: TRBJ1-2
v_gene: TRBV27
CDR3aa: CASSGSPNYGYTF

len: 13
j_gene: TRBJ1-2
v_gene: TRBV27
CDR3aa: CASSLTENYGYTF

len: 15
j_gene: TRBJ2-1
v_gene: TRBV18
CDR3aa: CASSSDRGGYNEQFF